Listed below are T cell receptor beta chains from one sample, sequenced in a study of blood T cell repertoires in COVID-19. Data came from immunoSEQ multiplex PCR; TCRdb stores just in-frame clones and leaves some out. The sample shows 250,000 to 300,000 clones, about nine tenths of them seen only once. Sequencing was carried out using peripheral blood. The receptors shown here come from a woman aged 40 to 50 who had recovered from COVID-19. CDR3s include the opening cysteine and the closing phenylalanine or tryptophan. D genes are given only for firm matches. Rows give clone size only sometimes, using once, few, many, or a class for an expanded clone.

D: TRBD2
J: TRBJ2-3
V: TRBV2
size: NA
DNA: TGTGCCAGCAGCCAGCAGCGGGGGATAGATACGCAGTATTTT
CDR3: CASSQQRGIDTQYF

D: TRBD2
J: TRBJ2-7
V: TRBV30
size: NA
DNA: TGTGCCTGGAGTGTCGCTAGCGGACCGGTGGAGCAGTACTTC
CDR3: CAWSVASGPVEQYF

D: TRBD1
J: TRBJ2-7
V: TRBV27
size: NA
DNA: TGTGCCAGCAGTTTAGAGGGACAGGGGGTCGAGCAGTACTTC
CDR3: CASSLEGQGVEQYF

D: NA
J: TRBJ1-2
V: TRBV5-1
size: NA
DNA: TGCGCCAGCAGCCGGGGGGTGACGGCTAACTATGGCTACACCTTC
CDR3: CASSRGVTANYGYTF

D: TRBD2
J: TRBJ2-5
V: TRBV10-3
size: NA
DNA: TGTGCCATCAGTGAGTCTCTAGCGGGGTCGGAGACCCAGTACTTC
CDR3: CAISESLAGSETQYF

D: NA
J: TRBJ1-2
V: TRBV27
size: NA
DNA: TGTGCCAGCACGCCGGGACATGGGTATGGCTACACCTTC
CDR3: CASTPGHGYGYTF

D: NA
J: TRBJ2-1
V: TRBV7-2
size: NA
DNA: TGTGCCAGCAGCCCGGAGCTGAGAAATGAGCAGTTCTTC
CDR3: CASSPELRNEQFF

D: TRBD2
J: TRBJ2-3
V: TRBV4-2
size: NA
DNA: TGTGCCAGCAGCCCCCGGACTAGCGCAAGCACAGATACGCAGTATTTT
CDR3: CASSPRTSASTDTQYF

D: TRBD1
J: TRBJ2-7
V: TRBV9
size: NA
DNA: TGTGCCAGCAGCTCCCGGGACAGGGCGTACGAGCAGTACTTC
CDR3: CASSSRDRAYEQYF

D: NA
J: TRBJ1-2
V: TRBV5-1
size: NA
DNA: TGCGCCAGCAGCTTGGAAGGACAAACCTGGGGTGGCTACACCTTC
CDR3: CASSLEGQTWGGYTF

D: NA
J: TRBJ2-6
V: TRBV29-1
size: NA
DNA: TGCAGCGTTGAAGATCCCCAGGGGATCGCTGGGGCCAACGTCCTGACTTTC
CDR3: CSVEDPQGIAGANVLTF

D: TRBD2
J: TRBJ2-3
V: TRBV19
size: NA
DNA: TGTGCCAGTAGTATGGATTGGCTAGCGGGAGGAGGTGATACGCAGTATTTT
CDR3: CASSMDWLAGGGDTQYF

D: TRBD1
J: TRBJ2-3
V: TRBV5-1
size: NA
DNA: TGCGCCAGCAGCATCGGACAGGGCGTCACAGATACGCAGTATTTT
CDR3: CASSIGQGVTDTQYF

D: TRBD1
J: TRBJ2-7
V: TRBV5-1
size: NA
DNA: TGCGCCAGCAGCCCCTCCCGGGACAGGGCCTACGAGCAGTACTTC
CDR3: CASSPSRDRAYEQYF

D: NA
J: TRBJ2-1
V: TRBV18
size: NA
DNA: TGTGCCAGCTCAACGGGACTTGGTAATGAGCAGTTCTTC
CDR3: CASSTGLGNEQFF

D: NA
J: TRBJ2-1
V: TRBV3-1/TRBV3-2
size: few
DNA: TGTGCCAGCGTGGCCAGGGCGAACAATGAGCAGTTCTTC
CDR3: CASVARANNEQFF

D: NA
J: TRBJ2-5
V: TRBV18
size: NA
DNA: TGTGCCAGCTCACCGGCCCCGGGCAGGGTGGAGACCCAGTACTTC
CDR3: CASSPAPGRVETQYF

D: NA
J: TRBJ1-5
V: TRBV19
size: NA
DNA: TGTGCCAGTAGCCAGGCACGTCTTAGCAATCAGCCCCAGCATTTT
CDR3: CASSQARLSNQPQHF

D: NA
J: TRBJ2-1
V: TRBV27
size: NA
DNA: TGTGCCGGCAGTTTGGGCAGGGGCCCCTACAATGAGCAGTTCTTC
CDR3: CAGSLGRGPYNEQFF

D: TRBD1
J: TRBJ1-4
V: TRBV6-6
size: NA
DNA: TGTGCCAGCAAAACGGGACAGGGCTCCGCAAAACTGTTTTTT
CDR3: CASKTGQGSAKLFF

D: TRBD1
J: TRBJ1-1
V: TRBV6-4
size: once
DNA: TGTGCCAGCAGCGACAGGGGTATTCTGAACACTGAAGCTTTCTTT
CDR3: CASSDRGILNTEAFF

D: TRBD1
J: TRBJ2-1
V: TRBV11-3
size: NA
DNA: TGTGCCAGCAGCCAAACGGACAGGGGAAGCAATGAGCAGTTCTTC
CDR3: CASSQTDRGSNEQFF

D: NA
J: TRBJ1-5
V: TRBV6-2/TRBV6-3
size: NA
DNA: TGTGCCAGCAGTAACAGGTACCAGCCCCAGCATTTT
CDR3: CASSNRYQPQHF

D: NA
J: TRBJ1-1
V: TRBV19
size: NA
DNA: TGTGCCAGTAGTATAGATCAGGCTAACCCCGGCACTGAAGCTTTCTTT
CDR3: CASSIDQANPGTEAFF

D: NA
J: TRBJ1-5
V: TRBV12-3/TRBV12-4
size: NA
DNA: TGTGCCAGCAGTTTAGGGGGGGGTCAGCCCCAGCATTTT
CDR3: CASSLGGGQPQHF

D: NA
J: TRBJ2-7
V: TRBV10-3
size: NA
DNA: TGTGCCATCACGGATAGCCTGCATACCTACGAGCAGTACTTC
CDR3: CAITDSLHTYEQYF

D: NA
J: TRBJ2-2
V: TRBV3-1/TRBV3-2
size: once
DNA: TGTGCCAGCAGCCAAGCGGAATTAAGGGGTATCGGGGAGCTGTTTTTT
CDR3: CASSQAELRGIGELFF

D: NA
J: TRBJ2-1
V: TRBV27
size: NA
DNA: TGTGCCAGCAGTTTATCCTCCGCCAGTCGCGAGCAGTTCTTC
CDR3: CASSLSSASREQFF

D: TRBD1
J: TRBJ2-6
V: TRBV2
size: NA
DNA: TGTGCCAGCAAGGGACAGGGGTTGGCGGGGGCCAACGTCCTGACTTTC
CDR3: CASKGQGLAGANVLTF

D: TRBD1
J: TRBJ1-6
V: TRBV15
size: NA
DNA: TGTGCCACCAGCAGAGTAGCAGGGGGTATTAATTCACCCCTCCACTTT
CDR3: CATSRVAGGINSPLHF

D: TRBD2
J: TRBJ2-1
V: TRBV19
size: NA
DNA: TGTGCCAGTAGTATGGCCAGCGGGAGTGCAAATGAGCAGTTCTTC
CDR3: CASSMASGSANEQFF

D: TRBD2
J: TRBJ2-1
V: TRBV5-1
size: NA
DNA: TGCGCCAGCAGCTTGGGGAATACGGGACTAGCGGGAGTTAATGAGCAGTTCTTC
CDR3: CASSLGNTGLAGVNEQFF

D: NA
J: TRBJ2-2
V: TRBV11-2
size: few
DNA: TGTGCCAGCAGCCTACAGGGAGTCACCGGGGAGCTGTTTTTT
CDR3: CASSLQGVTGELFF

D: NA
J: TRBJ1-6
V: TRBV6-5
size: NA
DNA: TGTGCCAGCAGTTACTCCGGTTCCGTCGTTTCACCCCTCCACTTT
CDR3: CASSYSGSVVSPLHF

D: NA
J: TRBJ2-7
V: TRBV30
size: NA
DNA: TGTGCCTGGAGTGACAGGACCTACGAGCAGTACTTC
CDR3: CAWSDRTYEQYF

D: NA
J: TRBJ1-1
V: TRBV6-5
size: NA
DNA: TGTGCCAGCAGTTACCCGACAGGAGAAGCTTTCTTT
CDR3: CASSYPTGEAFF

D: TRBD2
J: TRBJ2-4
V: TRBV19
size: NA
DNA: TGTGCCAGTAGTATGCAAACTAGCGGGATTCAGTACTTC
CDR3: CASSMQTSGIQYF

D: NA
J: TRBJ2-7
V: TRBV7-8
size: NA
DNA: TGTGCCAGCAGCTTAGAACAGGGAACCTACGAGCAGTACTTC
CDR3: CASSLEQGTYEQYF

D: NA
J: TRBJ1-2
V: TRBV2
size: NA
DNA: TGTGCCAGCACCCAACAGTGGACTGACGATAGCTACACCTTC
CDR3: CASTQQWTDDSYTF

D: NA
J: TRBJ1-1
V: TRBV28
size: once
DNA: TGTGCCAGCAGTTTATTTTCAGAGAACACTGAAGCTTTCTTT
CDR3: CASSLFSENTEAFF

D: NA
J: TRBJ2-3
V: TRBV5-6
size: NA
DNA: TGTGCCAGCAGCTTGGTCACTAGTGGTACAGATACGCAGTATTTT
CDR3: CASSLVTSGTDTQYF

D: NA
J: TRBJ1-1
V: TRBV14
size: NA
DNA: TGTGCCAGCAGCCAAACAGGGATCACTGAAGCTTTCTTT
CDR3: CASSQTGITEAFF

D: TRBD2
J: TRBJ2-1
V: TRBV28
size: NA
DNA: TGTGCCAGCAACACTAGCGGGAGACGTGTTGTAAATGAGCAGTTCTTC
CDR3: CASNTSGRRVVNEQFF

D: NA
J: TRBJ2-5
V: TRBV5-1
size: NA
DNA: TGCGCCAGCAGGCTGCAGGGGTCCCAAGAGACCCAGTACTTC
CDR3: CASRLQGSQETQYF

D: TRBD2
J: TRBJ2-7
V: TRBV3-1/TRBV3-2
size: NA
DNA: TGTGCCAGCAGCCGTACGGGAGGACCTCAATGGGGTGGCGAGCAGTACTTC
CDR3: CASSRTGGPQWGGEQYF

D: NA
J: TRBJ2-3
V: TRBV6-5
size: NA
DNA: TGTGCCAGCAGTTACTCCAGGGGACCAGATACGCAGTATTTT
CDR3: CASSYSRGPDTQYF

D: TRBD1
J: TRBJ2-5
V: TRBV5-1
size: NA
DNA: TGCGCCAGCAGCTTTGGACAGGGGGCTTGGGAGACCCAGTACTTC
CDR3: CASSFGQGAWETQYF

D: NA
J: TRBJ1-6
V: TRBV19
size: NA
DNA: TGTGCCAGTAGTATGCAGGGTGGAAATTCACCCCTCCACTTT
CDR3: CASSMQGGNSPLHF

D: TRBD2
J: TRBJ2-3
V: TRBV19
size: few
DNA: TGTGCCAGTAACCTAGCGGGAGTGAGCACAGATACGCAGTATTTT
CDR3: CASNLAGVSTDTQYF

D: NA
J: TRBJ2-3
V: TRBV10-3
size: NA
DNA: TGTGCCATCAGGAGAGCGGAGACCACAGATACGCAGTATTTT
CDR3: CAIRRAETTDTQYF

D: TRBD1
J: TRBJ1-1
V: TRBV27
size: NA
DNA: TGTGCCAGCAGTTTATCAACAGGGGGCGCGGGCACTGAAGCTTTCTTT
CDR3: CASSLSTGGAGTEAFF

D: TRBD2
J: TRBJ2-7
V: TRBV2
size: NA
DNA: TGTGCCAGCGGGAAAGGGGGGACTAGCGGAGCTTACGAGCAGTACTTC
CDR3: CASGKGGTSGAYEQYF

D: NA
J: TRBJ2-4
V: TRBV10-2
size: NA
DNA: TGCGCCAGCAGTGAGGCAGGGGTAAACAAAAACATTCAGTACTTC
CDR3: CASSEAGVNKNIQYF

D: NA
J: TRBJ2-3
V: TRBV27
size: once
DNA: TGTGCCAGCAGTTCGGGTAACGGGGATACGCAGTATTTT
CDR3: CASSSGNGDTQYF

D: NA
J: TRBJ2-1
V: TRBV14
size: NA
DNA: TGTGCCAGCAGCGAGCGTCTTTCCTACAATGAGCAGTTCTTC
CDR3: CASSERLSYNEQFF

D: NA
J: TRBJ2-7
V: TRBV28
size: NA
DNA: TGTGCCAGCAGTTTCACGGGAGAGCGTGGGGAGCAGTACTTC
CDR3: CASSFTGERGEQYF

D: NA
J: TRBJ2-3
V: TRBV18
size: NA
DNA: TGTGCCAGCTCACCACCCATCCTAGGAGGCAGCACAGATACGCAGTATTTT
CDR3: CASSPPILGGSTDTQYF

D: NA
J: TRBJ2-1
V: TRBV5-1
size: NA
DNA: TGCGCCAGCAGCTTGTTGGGGCACAATGAGCAGTTCTTC
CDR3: CASSLLGHNEQFF

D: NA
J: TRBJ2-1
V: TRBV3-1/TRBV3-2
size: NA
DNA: TGTGCCAGCAGCCAAGCGGGGACTTACAATGAGCAGTTCTTC
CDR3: CASSQAGTYNEQFF